The rows below give T cell receptor beta chains drawn from one sample of a study of blood T cell repertoires in COVID-19. TCRdb's copy holds only in-frame clones and misses some; the assay was immunoSEQ multiplex PCR. The sample holds 110,000 or so clones; around 85% are singletons and the top ten take 5% to 6.5%. The sequencing input was peripheral blood. The origin of the receptors is an older woman with COVID-19, enrolled during active disease. CDR3s include the opening cysteine and the closing phenylalanine or tryptophan. A D gene is named only where the DNA matches it firmly.

v_gene: TRBV24-1
j_gene: TRBJ2-7
d_gene: .
CDR3nt: TGTGCCACCAAGCTGGGGCGACGGACATACGAGCAGTACTTC
CDR3aa: CATKLGRRTYEQYF

v_gene: TRBV27
j_gene: TRBJ2-7
d_gene: TRBD2
CDR3nt: TGTGCCAGCAGTACACTAGCGGGCGCTTACGAGCAGTACTTC
CDR3aa: CASSTLAGAYEQYF

v_gene: TRBV7-6
j_gene: TRBJ2-6
d_gene: TRBD2
CDR3nt: TGTGCCAGCAGTGAAGCTAGCGGGGGTGGGGCCAACGTCCTGACTTTC
CDR3aa: CASSEASGGGANVLTF

v_gene: TRBV27
j_gene: TRBJ1-5
d_gene: .
CDR3nt: TGTGCCAGCAGTGCTCTATCGCAGCCCCAGCATTTT
CDR3aa: CASSALSQPQHF

v_gene: TRBV11-1
j_gene: TRBJ1-2
d_gene: TRBD1
CDR3nt: TGTGCCAGCAGCTCGGGATGGCCAGGGGGGAGTCATGGCTACACCTTC
CDR3aa: CASSSGWPGGSHGYTF

v_gene: TRBV28
j_gene: TRBJ1-1
d_gene: .
CDR3nt: TGTGCCAGCAGCTTGGAGGTAACTGAAGCTTTCTTT
CDR3aa: CASSLEVTEAFF

v_gene: TRBV9
j_gene: TRBJ1-3
d_gene: .
CDR3nt: TGTGCCAGCAGCGTAGACCCAGCGGGAATCGCCTCTGGAAACACCATATATTTT
CDR3aa: CASSVDPAGIASGNTIYF

v_gene: TRBV2
j_gene: TRBJ1-2
d_gene: TRBD1
CDR3nt: TGTGCCAGCAATACAGGGGCCTTGGACTATGGCTACACCTTC
CDR3aa: CASNTGALDYGYTF

v_gene: TRBV9
j_gene: TRBJ1-4
d_gene: TRBD1
CDR3nt: TGTGCCAGCAGCGAGACAGGGGGGAGACCAACTAATGAAAAACTGTTTTTT
CDR3aa: CASSETGGRPTNEKLFF

v_gene: TRBV7-9
j_gene: TRBJ1-4
d_gene: .
CDR3nt: TGTGCCAGCAGCTTAGTAAGCGGGTTTGATGAAAAACTGTTTTTT
CDR3aa: CASSLVSGFDEKLFF

v_gene: TRBV13
j_gene: TRBJ1-1
d_gene: .
CDR3nt: TGTGCCAGCAGCTTCCGGGGGAGAAACACTGAAGCTTTCTTT
CDR3aa: CASSFRGRNTEAFF

v_gene: TRBV25-1
j_gene: TRBJ2-1
d_gene: .
CDR3nt: TGTGCCAGCAGTGTTTACGGAGGCGGCTACAATGAGCAGTTCTTC
CDR3aa: CASSVYGGGYNEQFF

v_gene: TRBV18
j_gene: TRBJ1-2
d_gene: .
CDR3nt: TGTGCCAGCTCCTACAGGGTCGATGATGGCTACACCTTC
CDR3aa: CASSYRVDDGYTF

v_gene: TRBV5-4
j_gene: TRBJ1-1
d_gene: .
CDR3nt: TGTGCCAGCAGCTTGGGTACTTTTTTGAACACTGAAGCTTTCTTT
CDR3aa: CASSLGTFLNTEAFF

v_gene: TRBV29-1
j_gene: TRBJ1-2
d_gene: .
CDR3nt: TGCAGCGTTGTAAGTTCGGAGAACTATGGCTACACCTTC
CDR3aa: CSVVSSENYGYTF